These T cell receptor beta chains were read from a single sample in a study of regulatory T cells in long-lasting Graves disease. TCRdb used MiXCR to reprocess the multiplex PCR reads, holding one entry per CDR3 protein. The repertoire has a few hundred thousand distinct CDR3 sequences, 13% of them found once; the top ten carry under 10%. This same sample was also part of a study on T cells in Graves' hyperthyroidism and ophthalmopathy.

The specimen was peripheral blood mononuclear cells (PBMCs), collected at new diagnosis, from a patient treated with antithyroid drugs. These receptors were obtained from a man aged 25-40 years with Graves disease. Each CDR3 is given with its conserved first and last residue. The D gene is left open where the match is weak. Rows give clone size only sometimes, using once, few, many, or a class for an expanded clone.

D | J | length | size | V | DNA | CDR3
TRBD1 | TRBJ2-2 | 15 | many | TRBV11-3 | TGTGCCAGCAGCTCCAGGGACAGGAGCACCGGGGAGCTGTTTTTT | CASSSRDRSTGELFF
TRBD1 | TRBJ2-5 | 15 | many | TRBV27 | TGTGCCAGCAGTTCGCCCGGGACAGGGAAAGAGACCCAGTACTTC | CASSSPGTGKETQYF
TRBD2 | TRBJ2-2 | 15 | many | TRBV12-3/TRBV12-4 | TGTGCCAGCTCGTCGGGGGGAAGGAACACCGGGGAGCTGTTTTTT | CASSSGGRNTGELFF
NA | TRBJ2-5 | 12 | many | TRBV6-1 | TGTGCCAGCAGTGAAAATGGGGTGACCCAGTACTTC | CASSENGVTQYF
TRBD2 | TRBJ2-3 | 13 | many | TRBV20-1 | TGCAGTGCTGGGGGGGGTCACACAGATACGCAGTATTTT | CSAGGGHTDTQYF
NA | TRBJ2-1 | 13 | many | TRBV18 | TGTGCCAGCTCACCATCGGACAGTAATGAGCAGTTCTTC | CASSPSDSNEQFF
NA | TRBJ2-7 | 13 | many | TRBV18 | TGTGCCAGCTCACCATATTCAGGGGACGAGCAGTACTTC | CASSPYSGDEQYF
NA | TRBJ2-7 | 17 | NA | TRBV2 | TGTGCCAGCTCGCCCGGGGCTCCGGCCCGGAGCTCCTACGAGCAGTACTTC | CASSPGAPARSSYEQYF
TRBD1 | TRBJ2-1 | 14 | few | TRBV5-1 | TGCGCCAGCAGCTTGGGGGAAACAGGGGGCGGGCAGTTCTTC | CASSLGETGGGQFF
TRBD2 | TRBJ2-1 | 13 | NA | TRBV5-1 | TGCGCCTCTCAGGTAGCGGGTGGCAATGAGCAGTTCTTC | CASQVAGGNEQFF
NA | TRBJ1-1 | 13 | many | TRBV7-3 | TGTGCCAGCAGCTTAGGGTGGGAGACTGAAGCTTTCTTT | CASSLGWETEAFF
NA | TRBJ2-7 | 14 | many | TRBV12-5 | TGTGCTAGTGGTGTCGCCCGGGGACCCTACGAGCAGTACTTC | CASGVARGPYEQYF
TRBD2 | TRBJ2-1 | 15 | many | TRBV14 | TGTGCCAGCAGCCAACTAGCGGGAGTACTCAATGAGCAGTTCTTC | CASSQLAGVLNEQFF
NA | TRBJ1-1 | 11 | many | TRBV28 | TGTGCCAGCAGTTTAGGGGGTGAAGGTTTCTTT | CASSLGGEGFF
NA | TRBJ2-7 | 13 | few | TRBV5-1 | TGCGCCAGCAGCCCCGTGAAGAGGTACGAGCAGTACTTC | CASSPVKRYEQYF
NA | TRBJ2-2 | 15 | few | TRBV6-2/TRBV6-3 | TGTGCCAGCAGTTTGCGGCCTGGGACGGGGGAGGAGCTGTTTTTT | CASSLRPGTGEELFF
NA | TRBJ2-2 | 12 | many | TRBV7-2 | TGTGCCAGCAGCTTAAGGGGCCGGGAGCTGTTTTTT | CASSLRGRELFF
NA | TRBJ2-1 | 17 | many | TRBV12-5 | TGTGCTAGTGGTTTGCCCCCTCCTAGCGAGAAGGGCGATGAGCAGTTCTTC | CASGLPPPSEKGDEQFF
TRBD2 | TRBJ2-3 | 18 | NA | TRBV11-2 | TGTGCCAGCAGCGGTAGGGGACTAGCGGGAGTGAGCACAGATGCGCAGTATTTT | CASSGRGLAGVSTDAQYF
TRBD1 | TRBJ2-5 | 14 | few | TRBV20-1 | TGCAGTGCTAGGTCACCTACAGGGGGCGAGACCCAGGACTTC | CSARSPTGGETQDF
TRBD2 | TRBJ2-1 | 16 | many | TRBV12-3/TRBV12-4 | TGTGCCAGCAGTCCCTCCGGGACTAGCGGGATCAATGAGCAGTTCTTC | CASSPSGTSGINEQFF
TRBD2 | TRBJ2-1 | 14 | many | TRBV7-9 | TGTGCCAGCCAAGTGGCGGGAGGGATAAATGAGCAGTTCTTC | CASQVAGGINEQFF
TRBD1 | TRBJ1-2 | 13 | NA | TRBV7-3 | TGTGCCAGCAATCGAGGGGGCGCCTATGGCTACACCTTC | CASNRGGAYGYTF
TRBD1 | TRBJ1-2 | 14 | many | TRBV7-8 | TGTGCCAGCAGCCCCCCAGGGGGAGGCTATGGCTACACCTTC | CASSPPGGGYGYTF
TRBD2 | TRBJ2-2 | 14 | many | TRBV28 | TGTGCCAGCAGGCCCGGGACTACCACCGGGGAGCTGTTTTTT | CASRPGTTTGELFF
TRBD1 | TRBJ2-2 | 16 | many | TRBV12-3/TRBV12-4 | TGTGCCAGCAGTTCCCGGACAGGGGGAACCACCGGGGAGCTGTTTTTT | CASSSRTGGTTGELFF
TRBD1 | TRBJ2-1 | 14 | many | TRBV20-1 | TGCAGTGCTAGAGGGGACAGGGGGCTCAATGAGCAGTTCTTC | CSARGDRGLNEQFF
NA | TRBJ2-7 | 12 | many | TRBV30 | TGTGCCTGGGACAGGCCATTCTACGAGCAGTACTTC | CAWDRPFYEQYF
NA | TRBJ2-7 | 14 | few | TRBV5-6 | TGTGCCAGCAGGTTCGGCACAGTTACCTACGAGCAGTACTTC | CASRFGTVTYEQYF
TRBD2 | TRBJ2-7 | 16 | many | TRBV3-1 | TGTGCCAGCAGCCAAGATCCCGGACTAGCGGTCTACGAGCAGTACTTC | CASSQDPGLAVYEQYF
TRBD1 | TRBJ1-3 | 14 | many | TRBV12-3/TRBV12-4 | TGTGCCAGCAGACAGGGGTTATACGGAAACACCATATATTTT | CASRQGLYGNTIYF
TRBD2 | TRBJ2-7 | 14 | many | TRBV27 | TGTGCCAGCAGTTTACTCGGGGAGGGGAACGAGCAGTACTTC | CASSLLGEGNEQYF